The clone carrying this T cell receptor (beta chain) came up a few times. Its antigen is as yet unknown. The authors isolated at least 6.5 million PBMCs per sample. The data derive from a study of blood T cells in healthy people across ages. Study summary: Template switching picked up about one barcoded beta molecule for each two T cells.

For the second PCR, which ran for roughly 7 to 11 cycles, a sample-barcoded 5' primer and a J-beta primer mix were used. Each CDR3 protein is one row after TCRdb ran MiXCR on the 5' RACE reads. Altogether about a million distinct CDR3 sequences are present, more than 30% being singletons, with the ten largest covering about 12%. V shed 2 bases and J shed 8 bases, with 9 bases lying between them. Germline V gene lookup returns CDR1 SGHAT and CDR2 FQNNGV. The length of the CDR3 is 13 residues. Study-level results: Donors of long life had a larger count of naive CD4+ cells and greater diversity than aged donors.

Sequences were obtained from blood. The V gene is TRBV11-2, the J gene TRBJ1-4; the D is unclear. The clonotype comes from a young man in good health. The CDR3 is CASSLQVLEKLFF. Here the CDR3 DNA reads TGTGCCAGCAGCTTACAAGTACTGGAAAAACTGTTTTTT.